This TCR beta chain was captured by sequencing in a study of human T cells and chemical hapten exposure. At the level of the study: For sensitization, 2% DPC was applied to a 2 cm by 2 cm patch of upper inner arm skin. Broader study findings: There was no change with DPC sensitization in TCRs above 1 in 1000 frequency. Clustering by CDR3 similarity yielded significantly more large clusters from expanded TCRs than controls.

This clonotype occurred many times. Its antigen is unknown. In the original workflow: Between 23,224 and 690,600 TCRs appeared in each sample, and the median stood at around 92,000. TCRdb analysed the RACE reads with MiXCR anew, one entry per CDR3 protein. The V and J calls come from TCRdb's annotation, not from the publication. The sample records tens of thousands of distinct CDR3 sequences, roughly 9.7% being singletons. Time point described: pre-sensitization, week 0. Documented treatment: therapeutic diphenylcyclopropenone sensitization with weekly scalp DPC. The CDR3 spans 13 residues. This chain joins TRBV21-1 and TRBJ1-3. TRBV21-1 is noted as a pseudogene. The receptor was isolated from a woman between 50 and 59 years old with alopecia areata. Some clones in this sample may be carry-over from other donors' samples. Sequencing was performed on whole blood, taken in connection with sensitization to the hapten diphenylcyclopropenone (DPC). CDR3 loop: CASRISSGNTIYF. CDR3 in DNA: TGTGCCAGCCGTATTAGCTCTGGAAACACCATATATTTT.